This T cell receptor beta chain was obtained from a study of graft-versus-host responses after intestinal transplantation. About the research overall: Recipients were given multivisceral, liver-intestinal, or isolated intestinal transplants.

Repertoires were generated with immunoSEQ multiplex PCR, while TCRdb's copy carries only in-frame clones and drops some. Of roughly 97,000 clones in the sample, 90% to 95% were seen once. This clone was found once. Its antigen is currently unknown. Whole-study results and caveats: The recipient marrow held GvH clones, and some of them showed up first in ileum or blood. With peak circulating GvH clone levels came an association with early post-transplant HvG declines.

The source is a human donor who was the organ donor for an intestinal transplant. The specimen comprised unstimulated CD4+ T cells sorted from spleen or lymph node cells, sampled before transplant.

In DNA form, the CDR3 reads TGTGCCAGCAGTGCAGTGACTGTTTTAGATGGCTACACCTTC. Amino acid sequence: CASSAVTVLDGYTF. This chain uses TRBV6-1 with TRBJ1-2; D is unresolved. Trimming cost V 4 bases and J 6 bases, with 15 bases left between them. Per germline, CDR1 MNHNS and CDR2 SASEGT. The CDR3 length is 14 residues.